The present entry profiles one T cell receptor (beta chain) with its context. The protocol was immunoSEQ multiplex PCR, while the TCRdb copy is restricted to in-frame clones and leaves out a portion. The sample contains some 140,000 clones, around 85% of which appear only once. V was cut by 4 bases and J by 8 bases, with 14 bases left in between. In germline, CDR1 is SNHLY, CDR2 FYNNEI. This CDR3 is 14 amino acids long. The source of the sample is a study of blood T cell repertoires in COVID-19. Sequencing used peripheral blood. The sequence was collected from a man aged 55 to 70 with COVID-19, enrolled during active disease. The chain has TRBV2 and TRBJ1-4, with D possibly matching TRBD1 (6 bases). CDR3 coding DNA: TGTGCCAGCAGTGCACAGGGCTCGGGGGAAAAACTGTTTTTT. This gives the protein CASSAQGSGEKLFF.